This T cell receptor (beta chain) was profiled in a study of graft-versus-host responses after intestinal transplantation. Study-level information: Every transplant recipient was induced with anti-thymocyte globulin, then maintained on tacrolimus and steroids for two to three years. Study results and caveats: The marrow of recipients harbored GvH clones, and ileum or blood showed some of them first.

TCRdb's copy holds only in-frame clones and misses some; the assay was immunoSEQ multiplex PCR. Of 15,000 to 20,000 clones listed, around 79% are singletons. As regards this clone: Its target is unknown.

The CDR3 extends over 15 amino acids. Trimming removed 2 bases at V and 8 bases at J, with 16 bases between. In germline, CDR1 is MGHRA, CDR2 YSYEKL. The TCR comes from a human patient who received an intestinal transplant, so some T cells may come from the graft donor. The chain combines TRBV4-1 with TRBJ1-5; D gene unclear. Here the sequenced sample was PBMCs, taken 14 days after transplant. The CDR3 protein is CASSQTSSPAEPQHF. In DNA form, the CDR3 reads TGCGCCAGCAGCCAAACATCCTCTCCAGCCGAGCCCCAGCATTTT.